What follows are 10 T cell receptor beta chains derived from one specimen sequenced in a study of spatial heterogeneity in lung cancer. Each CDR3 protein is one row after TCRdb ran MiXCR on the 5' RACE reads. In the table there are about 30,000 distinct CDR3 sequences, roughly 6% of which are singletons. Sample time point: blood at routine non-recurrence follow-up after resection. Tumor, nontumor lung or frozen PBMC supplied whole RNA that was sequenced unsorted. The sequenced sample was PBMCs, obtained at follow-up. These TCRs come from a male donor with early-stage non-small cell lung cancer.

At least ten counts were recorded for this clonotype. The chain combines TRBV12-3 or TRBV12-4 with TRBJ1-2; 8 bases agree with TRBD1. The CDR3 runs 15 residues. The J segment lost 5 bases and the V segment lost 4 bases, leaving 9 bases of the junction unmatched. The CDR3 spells CASSSGTGPFYGYTF. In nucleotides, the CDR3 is TGTGCCAGCAGTTCCGGGACAGGTCCCTTTTATGGCTACACCTTC.

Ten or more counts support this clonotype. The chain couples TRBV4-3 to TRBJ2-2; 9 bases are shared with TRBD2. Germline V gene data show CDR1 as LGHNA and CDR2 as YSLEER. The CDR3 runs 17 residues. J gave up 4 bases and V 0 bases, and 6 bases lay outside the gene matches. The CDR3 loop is CASSQEGSAGGTGELFF. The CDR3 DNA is TGCGCCAGCAGCCAAGAAGGGTCAGCGGGAGGCACCGGGGAGCTGTTTTTT.

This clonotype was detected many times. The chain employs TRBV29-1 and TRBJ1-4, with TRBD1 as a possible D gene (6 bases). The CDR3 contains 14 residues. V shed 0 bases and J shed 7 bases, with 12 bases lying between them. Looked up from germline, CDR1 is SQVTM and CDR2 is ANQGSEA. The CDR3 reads CSVEDAGDGEKLFF. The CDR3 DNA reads TGCAGCGTTGAAGATGCAGGGGATGGTGAAAAACTGTTTTTT.

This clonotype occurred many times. The CDR3: CAISEGLAGPQETQYF. The CDR3 DNA is TGTGCCATCAGTGAGGGATTAGCGGGGCCCCAAGAGACCCAGTACTTC. The chain has TRBV10-3 and TRBJ2-5; 8 bases line up with TRBD2. J lost 1 base, V lost 2 bases, and 6 bases had no gene match. The V gene's germline CDR1 is ENHRY and CDR2 SYGVKD. This CDR3 has 16 amino acids.

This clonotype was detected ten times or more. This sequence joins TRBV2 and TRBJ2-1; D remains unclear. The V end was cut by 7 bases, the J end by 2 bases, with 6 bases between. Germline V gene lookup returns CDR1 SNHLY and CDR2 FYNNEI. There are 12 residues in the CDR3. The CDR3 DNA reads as TGTGCCAGCACTGGCCCCTACAATGAGCAGTTCTTC. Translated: CASTGPYNEQFF.

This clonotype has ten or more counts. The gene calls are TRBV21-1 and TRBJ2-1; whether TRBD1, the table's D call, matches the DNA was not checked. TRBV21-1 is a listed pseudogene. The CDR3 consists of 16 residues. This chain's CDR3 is CASRGKGRGAYNEQFF. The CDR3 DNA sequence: TGTGCCAGCAGGGGAAAGGGACGCGGGGCCTACAATGAGCAGTTCTTC.

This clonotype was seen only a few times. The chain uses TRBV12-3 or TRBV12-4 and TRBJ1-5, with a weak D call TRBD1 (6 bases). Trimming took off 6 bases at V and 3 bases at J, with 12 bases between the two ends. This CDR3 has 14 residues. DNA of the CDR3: TGTGCCAGCAGGTATCAGGGGCCCAATCAGCCCCAGCATTTT. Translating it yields CASRYQGPNQPQHF.

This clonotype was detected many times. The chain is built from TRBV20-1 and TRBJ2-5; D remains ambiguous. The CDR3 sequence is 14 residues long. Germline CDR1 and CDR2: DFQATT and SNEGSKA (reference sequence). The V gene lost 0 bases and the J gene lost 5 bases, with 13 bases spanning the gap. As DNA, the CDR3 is TGCAGTGCTAGAGATTACGGCGGCACGGAGACCCAGTACTTC. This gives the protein CSARDYGGTETQYF.

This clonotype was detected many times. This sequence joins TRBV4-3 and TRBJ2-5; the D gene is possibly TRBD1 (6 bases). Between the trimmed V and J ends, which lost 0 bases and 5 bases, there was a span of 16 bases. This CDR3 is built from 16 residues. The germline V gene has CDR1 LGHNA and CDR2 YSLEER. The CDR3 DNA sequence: TGCGCCAGCAGCCAAGAGTGGAGAACTACAGGGGAGACCCAGTACTTC. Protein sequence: CASSQEWRTTGETQYF.

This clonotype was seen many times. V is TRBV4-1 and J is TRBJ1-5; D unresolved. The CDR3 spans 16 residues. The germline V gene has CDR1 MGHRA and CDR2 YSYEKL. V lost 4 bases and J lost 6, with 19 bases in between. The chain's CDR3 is CASSRTVLRGPQPQHF. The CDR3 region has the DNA TGCGCCAGCAGCCGCACGGTGTTGAGAGGGCCTCAGCCCCAGCATTTT.